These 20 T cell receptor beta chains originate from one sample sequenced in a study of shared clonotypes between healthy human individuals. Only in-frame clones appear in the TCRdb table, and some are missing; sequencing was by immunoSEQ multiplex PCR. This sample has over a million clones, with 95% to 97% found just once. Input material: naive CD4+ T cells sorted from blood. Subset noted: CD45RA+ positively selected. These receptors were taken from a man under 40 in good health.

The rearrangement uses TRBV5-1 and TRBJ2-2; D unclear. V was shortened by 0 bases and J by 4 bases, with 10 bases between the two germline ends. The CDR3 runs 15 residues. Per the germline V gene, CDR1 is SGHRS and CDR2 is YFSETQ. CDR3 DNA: TGCGCCAGCAGCTTGGCCGTCTCGGGCACCGGGGAGCTGTTTTTT. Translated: CASSLAVSGTGELFF. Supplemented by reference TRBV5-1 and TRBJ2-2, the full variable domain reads KAGVTQTPRYLIKTRGQQVTLSCSPISGHRSVSWYQQTPGQGLQFLFEYFSETQRNKGNFPGRFSGRQFSNSRSEMNVSTLELGDSALYLCASSLAVSGTGELFFGEGSRLTVL.

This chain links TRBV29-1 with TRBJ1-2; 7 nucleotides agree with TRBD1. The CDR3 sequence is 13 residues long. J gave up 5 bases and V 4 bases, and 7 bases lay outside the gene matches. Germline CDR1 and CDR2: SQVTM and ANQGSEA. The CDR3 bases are TGCAGCGTTGTGACAGGGATGGGATATGGCTACACCTTC. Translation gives CSVVTGMGYGYTF.

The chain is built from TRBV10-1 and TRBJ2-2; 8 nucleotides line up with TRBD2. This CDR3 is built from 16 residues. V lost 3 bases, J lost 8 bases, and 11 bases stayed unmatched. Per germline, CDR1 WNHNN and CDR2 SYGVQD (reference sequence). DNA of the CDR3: TGCGCCAGCAGTGACATGGGAAGCGGGAGAGGAGGGGAGCTGTTTTTT. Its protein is CASSDMGSGRGGELFF.

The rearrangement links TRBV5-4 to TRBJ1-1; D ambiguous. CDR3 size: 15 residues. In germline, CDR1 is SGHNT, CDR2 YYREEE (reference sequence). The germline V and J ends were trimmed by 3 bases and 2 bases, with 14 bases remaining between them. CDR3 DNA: TGTGCCAGCAGCTCTCCTGGGCCCATTAACACTGAAGCTTTCTTT. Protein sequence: CASSSPGPINTEAFF.

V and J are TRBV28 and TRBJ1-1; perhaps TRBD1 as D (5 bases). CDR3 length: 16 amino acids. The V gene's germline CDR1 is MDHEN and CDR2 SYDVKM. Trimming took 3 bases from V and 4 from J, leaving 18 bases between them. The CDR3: CASSFRIGQGGTEAFF. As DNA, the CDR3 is TGTGCCAGCAGTTTTAGGATAGGCCAGGGAGGCACTGAAGCTTTCTTT.

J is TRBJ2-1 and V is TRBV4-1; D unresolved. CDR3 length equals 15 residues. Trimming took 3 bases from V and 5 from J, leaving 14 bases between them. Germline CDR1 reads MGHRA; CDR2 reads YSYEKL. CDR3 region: CASSHRARLNNEQFF. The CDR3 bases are TGCGCCAGCAGCCACCGGGCACGGCTCAACAATGAGCAGTTCTTC.

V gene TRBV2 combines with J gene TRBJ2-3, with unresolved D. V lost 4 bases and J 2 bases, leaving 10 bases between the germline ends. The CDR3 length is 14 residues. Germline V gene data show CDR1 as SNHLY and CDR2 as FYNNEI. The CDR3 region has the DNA TGTGCCAGCAGTGTTACCGGAGACACAGATACGCAGTATTTT. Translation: CASSVTGDTDTQYF.

The CDR3 DNA reads TGTGCCAGCAGCAATTCCGGGACAGCGCCTGAAAAACTGTTTTTT. Its translation is CASSNSGTAPEKLFF. The chain is built from TRBV7-2 and TRBJ1-4; 7 bases agree with TRBD1. The trim removed 5 bases at V and 7 bases at J, leaving 10 bases unmatched. This CDR3 has 15 residues. Germline values: CDR1 SGHTA, CDR2 FQGNSA. The full variable domain, completed using reference TRBV7-2 and TRBJ1-4, is GAGVSQSPSNKVTEKGKDVELRCDPISGHTALYWYRQSLGQGLEFLIYFQGNSAPDKSGLPSDRFSAERTGGSVSTLTIQRTQQEDSAVYLCASSNSGTAPEKLFFGSGTQLSVL.

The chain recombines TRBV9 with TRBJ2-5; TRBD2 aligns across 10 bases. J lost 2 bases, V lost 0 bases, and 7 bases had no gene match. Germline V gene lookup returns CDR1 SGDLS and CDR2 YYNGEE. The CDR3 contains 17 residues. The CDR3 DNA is TGTGCCAGCAGCGTAGATCCAAGCGGGAGGGTACAAGAGACCCAGTACTTC. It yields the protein CASSVDPSGRVQETQYF.

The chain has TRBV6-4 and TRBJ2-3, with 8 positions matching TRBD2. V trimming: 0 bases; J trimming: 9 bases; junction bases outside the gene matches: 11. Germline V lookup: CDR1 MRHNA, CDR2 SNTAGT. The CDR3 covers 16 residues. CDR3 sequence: CASSDSRLAPQETQYF. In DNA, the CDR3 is TGTGCCAGCAGTGACTCAAGACTAGCGCCGCAGGAGACGCAGTATTTT.

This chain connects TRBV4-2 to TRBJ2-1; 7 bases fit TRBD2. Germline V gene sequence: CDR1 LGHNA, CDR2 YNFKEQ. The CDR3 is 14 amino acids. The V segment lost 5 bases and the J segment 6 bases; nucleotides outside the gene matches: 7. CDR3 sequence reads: CASSLWGGINEQFF. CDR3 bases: TGTGCCAGCAGCTTGTGGGGGGGGATCAATGAGCAGTTCTTC.

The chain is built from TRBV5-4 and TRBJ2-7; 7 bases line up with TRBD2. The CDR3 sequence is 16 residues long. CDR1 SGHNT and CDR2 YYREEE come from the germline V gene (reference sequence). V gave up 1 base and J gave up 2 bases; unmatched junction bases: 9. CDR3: CASSLRGGRGAYEQYF. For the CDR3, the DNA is TGTGCCAGCAGCTTGCGTGGCGGGAGAGGCGCCTACGAGCAGTACTTC.

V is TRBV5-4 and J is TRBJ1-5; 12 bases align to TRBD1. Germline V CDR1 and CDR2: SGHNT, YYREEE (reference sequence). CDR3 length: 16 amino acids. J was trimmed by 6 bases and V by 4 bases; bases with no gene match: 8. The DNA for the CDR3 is TGTGCCAGCAGCATCACCGGGACAGGGGGCTCTCAGCCCCAGCATTTT. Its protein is CASSITGTGGSQPQHF.

CDR3 in DNA: TGTGCCAGCAGTGAAATATTCACCGGGGAGCTGTTTTTT. Translation: CASSEIFTGELFF. The chain combines TRBV6-1 with TRBJ2-2; no definite D call. Germline CDR1 MNHNS, CDR2 SASEGT. Between the trimmed V and J ends, which lost 2 bases and 4 bases, there was a span of 5 bases. The CDR3 has 13 amino acids.

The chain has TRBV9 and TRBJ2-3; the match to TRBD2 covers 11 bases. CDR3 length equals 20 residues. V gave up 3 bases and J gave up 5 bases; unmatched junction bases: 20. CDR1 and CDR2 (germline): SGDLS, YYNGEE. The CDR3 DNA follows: TGTGCCAGCAGCGCCCGGGGGGGTAGCGGGAGGGCCCAGAGCGGAGATACGCAGTATTTT. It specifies CASSARGGSGRAQSGDTQYF. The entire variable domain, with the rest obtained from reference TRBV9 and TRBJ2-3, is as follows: DSGVTQTPKHLITATGQRVTLRCSPRSGDLSVYWYQQSLDQGLQFLIQYYNGEERAKGNILERFSAQQFPDLHSELNLSSLELGDSALYFCASSARGGSGRAQSGDTQYFGPGTRLTVL.

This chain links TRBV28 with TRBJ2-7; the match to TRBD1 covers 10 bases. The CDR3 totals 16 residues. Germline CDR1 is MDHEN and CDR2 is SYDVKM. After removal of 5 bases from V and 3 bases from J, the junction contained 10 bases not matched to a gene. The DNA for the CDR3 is TGTGCCAGCAGTCTGCTCCGGGACAGGGGTTTCTACGAGCAGTACTTC. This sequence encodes CASSLLRDRGFYEQYF.

CDR3 DNA: TGTGCCAGCAGACGACCCACACGACAGCCCCAGCATTTT. As protein: CASRRPTRQPQHF. The gene calls are TRBV28 and TRBJ1-5; D remains ambiguous. Trimming left V 6 bases short and J 7 bases short, with 13 bases between. This CDR3 has 13 amino acids. From germline, CDR1 is MDHEN and CDR2 SYDVKM.

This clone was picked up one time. The CDR3 DNA follows: TGTGCCAGCAGAGTTCCCCGGACTAGCGGGAACACCGGGGAGCTGTTTTTT. This encodes CASRVPRTSGNTGELFF. V and J are TRBV28 and TRBJ2-2; 10 nucleotides line up with TRBD2. The V and J ends lost 6 bases and 1 base, in that order; junction bases with no gene match: 8. Germline assignment: CDR1 MDHEN and CDR2 SYDVKM. The length of the CDR3 is 17 residues.

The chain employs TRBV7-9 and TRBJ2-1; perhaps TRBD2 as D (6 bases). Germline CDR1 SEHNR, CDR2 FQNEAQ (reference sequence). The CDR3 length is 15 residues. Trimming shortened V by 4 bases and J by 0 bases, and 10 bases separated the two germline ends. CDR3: CASSSIGGSYNEQFF. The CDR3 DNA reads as TGTGCCAGCAGCTCCATCGGGGGCTCCTACAATGAGCAGTTCTTC. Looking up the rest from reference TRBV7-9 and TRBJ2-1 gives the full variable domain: DTGVSQNPRHKITKRGQNVTFRCDPISEHNRLYWYRQTLGQGPEFLTYFQNEAQLEKSRLLSDRFSAERPKGSFSTLEIQRTEQGDSAMYLCASSSIGGSYNEQFFGPGTRLTVL.

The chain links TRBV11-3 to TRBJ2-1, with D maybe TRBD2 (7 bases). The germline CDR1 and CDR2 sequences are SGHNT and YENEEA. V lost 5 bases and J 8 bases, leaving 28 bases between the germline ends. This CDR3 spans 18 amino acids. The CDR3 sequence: CASSPPVSRGGRGHEQFF. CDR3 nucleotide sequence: TGTGCCAGCAGCCCCCCGGTGAGCAGGGGCGGGAGAGGCCATGAGCAGTTCTTC.